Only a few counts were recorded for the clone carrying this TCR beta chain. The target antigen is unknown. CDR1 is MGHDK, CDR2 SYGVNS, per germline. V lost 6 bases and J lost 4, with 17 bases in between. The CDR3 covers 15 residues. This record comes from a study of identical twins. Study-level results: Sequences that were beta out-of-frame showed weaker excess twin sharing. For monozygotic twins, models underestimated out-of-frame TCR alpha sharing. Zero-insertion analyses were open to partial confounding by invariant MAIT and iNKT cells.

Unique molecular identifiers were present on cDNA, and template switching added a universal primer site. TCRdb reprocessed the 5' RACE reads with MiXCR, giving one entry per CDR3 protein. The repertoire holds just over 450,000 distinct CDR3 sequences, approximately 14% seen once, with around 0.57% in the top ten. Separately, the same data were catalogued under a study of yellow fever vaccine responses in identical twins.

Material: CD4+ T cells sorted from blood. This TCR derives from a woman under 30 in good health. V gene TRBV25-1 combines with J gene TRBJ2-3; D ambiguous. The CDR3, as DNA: TGTGCCAGCAGGGGTCGATTGATGTATGCAGATACGCAGTATTTT. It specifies CASRGRLMYADTQYF.